The T cell receptor (beta chain) described here comes from a study of CD4 T cells in relation to SARS-CoV-2 and coronaviruses. More than 7.5 x 10^4 naive or memory CD4+ cells were cultured with CEF peptides for under twelve days. Remarks on this clone: Its antigen is still unknown.

The V and J ends lost 6 bases and 2 bases respectively, with 10 bases between them. Germline V gene sequence: CDR1 MDHEN, CDR2 SYDVKM. This CDR3 comprises 14 residues. Overall study findings and caveats: Compared with monoreactive clones, crossreactive clones showed significantly weaker SARS-CoV-2 expansion.

The assay was immunoSEQ multiplex PCR, and TCRdb's table has in-frame clones only and misses some. The sample includes 35,000 or so clones, 77% of them seen just once. The V gene is TRBV28, the J gene TRBJ2-2, with D maybe TRBD2 (5 bases). The TCR originated in an adult with COVID-19. Specimen: memory CD4+ T cells from PBMCs, cultured in vitro. CDR3: CASRVGRNTGELFF. The CDR3 DNA sequence: TGTGCCAGCAGGGTGGGGAGAAACACCGGGGAGCTGTTTTTT.